This is a list of T cell receptor beta chains from one sample in a study of blood T cell repertoires in COVID-19. The table came from immunoSEQ multiplex PCR; TCRdb's copy has only in-frame clones and leaves some out. The sample lists approximately 200,000 clones, around nine tenths occurring once. The sample comprised peripheral blood. These receptors were collected from a man aged 55-75 years who had recovered from COVID-19. Both conserved end residues are part of each CDR3. Each record gives: clone size, D gene, V gene, J gene, CDR3 protein, CDR3 DNA. D genes are given only for firm matches. A row's size may be missing; if present it is once, few, many or a size class.

abundance: -; d_gene: TRBD1; v_gene: TRBV6-5; j_gene: TRBJ1-4; CDR3aa: CASRNEGAGDEKLFF; CDR3nt: TGTGCCAGCAGAAATGAGGGGGCAGGGGATGAAAAACTGTTTTTT
abundance: -; d_gene: -; v_gene: TRBV28; j_gene: TRBJ2-7; CDR3aa: CASSFGPRGQYF; CDR3nt: TGTGCCAGCAGTTTTGGCCCCCGGGGGCAGTACTTC
abundance: -; d_gene: -; v_gene: TRBV5-4; j_gene: TRBJ1-2; CDR3aa: CASSAPIAYGYTF; CDR3nt: TGTGCCAGCAGCGCTCCTATAGCCTATGGCTACACCTTC
abundance: -; d_gene: TRBD1; v_gene: TRBV6-5; j_gene: TRBJ2-1; CDR3aa: CASRDRPGYYNEQFF; CDR3nt: TGTGCCAGCAGGGACAGGCCGGGGTATTACAATGAGCAGTTCTTC
abundance: -; d_gene: TRBD1; v_gene: TRBV27; j_gene: TRBJ2-5; CDR3aa: CASRKTPGQGGQGAQYF; CDR3nt: TGTGCCAGCCGAAAAACCCCGGGACAGGGGGGCCAGGGGGCCCAGTACTTC
abundance: once; d_gene: TRBD2; v_gene: TRBV5-1; j_gene: TRBJ2-5; CDR3aa: CASSIGTRETQYF; CDR3nt: TGCGCCAGCAGCATTGGGACTAGAGAGACCCAGTACTTC
abundance: -; d_gene: TRBD1; v_gene: TRBV13; j_gene: TRBJ1-2; CDR3aa: CASSLGQGADGYTF; CDR3nt: TGTGCCAGCAGCCTTGGCCAGGGGGCTGATGGCTACACCTTC
abundance: -; d_gene: TRBD2; v_gene: TRBV28; j_gene: TRBJ2-3; CDR3aa: CASLGGSRTQYF; CDR3nt: TGTGCCAGCCTGGGAGGGTCTCGTACGCAGTATTTT
abundance: once; d_gene: -; v_gene: TRBV19; j_gene: TRBJ2-3; CDR3aa: CASTSVSTDTQYF; CDR3nt: TGTGCCAGTACCTCCGTGAGCACAGATACGCAGTATTTT
abundance: -; d_gene: -; v_gene: TRBV24-1; j_gene: TRBJ2-5; CDR3aa: CATSDLDSQETQYF; CDR3nt: TGTGCCACCAGTGATTTGGACAGCCAAGAGACCCAGTACTTC
abundance: -; d_gene: TRBD1; v_gene: TRBV9; j_gene: TRBJ1-3; CDR3aa: CASSVESAGGSGNTIYF; CDR3nt: TGTGCCAGCAGCGTAGAAAGCGCAGGGGGATCCGGAAACACCATATATTTT
abundance: -; d_gene: -; v_gene: TRBV30; j_gene: TRBJ1-4; CDR3aa: CAWNGQRTNEKLFF; CDR3nt: TGTGCCTGGAATGGGCAGAGAACTAATGAAAAACTGTTTTTT
abundance: few; d_gene: -; v_gene: TRBV19; j_gene: TRBJ1-5; CDR3aa: CASSLGPSGGSNQPQHF; CDR3nt: TGTGCCAGTAGTCTGGGACCCTCCGGGGGTAGCAATCAGCCCCAGCATTTT
abundance: -; d_gene: -; v_gene: TRBV6-5; j_gene: TRBJ1-1; CDR3aa: CASSYSSGSGTEAFF; CDR3nt: TGTGCCAGCAGTTACTCTTCAGGGTCAGGGACTGAAGCTTTCTTT
abundance: -; d_gene: TRBD2; v_gene: TRBV7-9; j_gene: TRBJ2-1; CDR3aa: CASSLGAGEWDEQFF; CDR3nt: TGTGCCAGCAGCTTAGGGGCGGGGGAGTGGGATGAGCAGTTCTTC
abundance: -; d_gene: TRBD1; v_gene: TRBV10-3; j_gene: TRBJ1-3; CDR3aa: CAISPSQGVSGNTIYF; CDR3nt: TGTGCCATCAGCCCATCTCAGGGGGTCTCTGGAAACACCATATATTTT
abundance: -; d_gene: -; v_gene: TRBV19; j_gene: TRBJ2-3; CDR3aa: CASSDSGVTQYF; CDR3nt: TGTGCCAGTTCCGACTCAGGGGTTACGCAGTATTTT
abundance: -; d_gene: -; v_gene: TRBV11-2; j_gene: TRBJ1-1; CDR3aa: CASSLDRGRGAFF; CDR3nt: TGTGCCAGCAGCTTAGATCGGGGCCGGGGGGCTTTCTTT
abundance: -; d_gene: TRBD1; v_gene: TRBV3-1/TRBV3-2; j_gene: TRBJ2-1; CDR3aa: CASSQGPLTGDEQFF; CDR3nt: TGTGCCAGCAGCCAAGGCCCCCTTACAGGGGATGAGCAGTTCTTC
abundance: -; d_gene: -; v_gene: TRBV30; j_gene: TRBJ2-7; CDR3aa: CAWNRGTEGYEQYF; CDR3nt: TGTGCCTGGAATCGGGGGACAGAGGGCTACGAGCAGTACTTC
abundance: -; d_gene: -; v_gene: TRBV18; j_gene: TRBJ2-5; CDR3aa: CASSPPSTAGKTQYF; CDR3nt: TGTGCCAGCTCACCACCGAGCACGGCCGGGAAGACCCAGTACTTC
abundance: -; d_gene: -; v_gene: TRBV30; j_gene: TRBJ1-1; CDR3aa: CAWRRDIHFEAFF; CDR3nt: TGTGCCTGGAGGAGGGACATCCACTTTGAAGCTTTCTTT
abundance: -; d_gene: TRBD2; v_gene: TRBV19; j_gene: TRBJ2-1; CDR3aa: CASSISSGGDNEQFF; CDR3nt: TGTGCCAGCAGCATCTCTAGCGGGGGCGACAATGAGCAGTTCTTC
abundance: -; d_gene: -; v_gene: TRBV4-2; j_gene: TRBJ2-3; CDR3aa: CASSQVMASTADTQYF; CDR3nt: TGTGCCAGCAGCCAAGTAATGGCAAGTACCGCAGATACGCAGTATTTT
abundance: -; d_gene: -; v_gene: TRBV28; j_gene: TRBJ2-7; CDR3aa: CASSEYEQYF; CDR3nt: TGTGCCAGCAGTGAGTACGAGCAGTACTTC
abundance: -; d_gene: TRBD1; v_gene: TRBV6-6; j_gene: TRBJ1-1; CDR3aa: CASSPGGQKNTEAFF; CDR3nt: TGTGCCAGCAGTCCCGGGGGACAGAAGAACACTGAAGCTTTCTTT
abundance: -; d_gene: -; v_gene: TRBV29-1; j_gene: TRBJ2-7; CDR3aa: CSVRRGLASYEQYF; CDR3nt: TGCAGCGTACGACGGGGCCTAGCGTCCTACGAGCAGTACTTC
abundance: -; d_gene: TRBD2; v_gene: TRBV4-3; j_gene: TRBJ2-3; CDR3aa: CASSQAPSGGSTDTQYF; CDR3nt: TGCGCCAGCAGCCAGGCCCCAAGCGGGGGCAGCACAGATACGCAGTATTTT
abundance: -; d_gene: -; v_gene: TRBV27; j_gene: TRBJ2-6; CDR3aa: CASSFFGASGANVLTF; CDR3nt: TGTGCCAGCAGTTTTTTTGGGGCCTCTGGGGCCAACGTCCTGACTTTC
abundance: -; d_gene: -; v_gene: TRBV27; j_gene: TRBJ2-5; CDR3aa: CASSSSSETQYF; CDR3nt: TGTGCCAGCAGTTCGAGCTCAGAGACCCAGTACTTC
abundance: -; d_gene: -; v_gene: TRBV3-1/TRBV3-2; j_gene: TRBJ2-5; CDR3aa: CASSRDQETQYF; CDR3nt: TGTGCCAGCAGCCGCGACCAAGAGACCCAGTACTTC
abundance: -; d_gene: TRBD2; v_gene: TRBV7-7; j_gene: TRBJ2-3; CDR3aa: CASSRDYSDTQYF; CDR3nt: TGTGCCAGCAGCCGGGACTACTCAGATACGCAGTATTTT
abundance: -; d_gene: -; v_gene: TRBV27; j_gene: TRBJ2-7; CDR3aa: CASSYTGYEQYF; CDR3nt: TGTGCCAGCAGTTATACAGGGTACGAGCAGTACTTC
abundance: -; d_gene: -; v_gene: TRBV18; j_gene: TRBJ1-5; CDR3aa: CASSAGRTGVRPQHF; CDR3nt: TGTGCCAGCTCGGCGGGACGGACGGGGGTGCGGCCCCAGCATTTT
abundance: -; d_gene: -; v_gene: TRBV29-1; j_gene: TRBJ2-2; CDR3aa: CSVAMTSGGSGELFF; CDR3nt: TGCAGCGTTGCTATGACTAGTGGGGGGTCCGGGGAGCTGTTTTTT
abundance: -; d_gene: TRBD2; v_gene: TRBV6-1; j_gene: TRBJ2-5; CDR3aa: CASSEGGTSGTETQYF; CDR3nt: TGTGCCAGCAGTGAAGGGGGGACTAGCGGGACGGAGACCCAGTACTTC
abundance: -; d_gene: -; v_gene: TRBV30; j_gene: TRBJ1-6; CDR3aa: CAWSVPGQPIYSPLHF; CDR3nt: TGTGCCTGGAGTGTACCCGGACAGCCGATTTATTCACCCCTCCACTTT
abundance: -; d_gene: TRBD2; v_gene: TRBV14; j_gene: TRBJ2-1; CDR3aa: CASSPHTGTSGINNEQFF; CDR3nt: TGTGCCAGCAGCCCCCATACCGGGACTAGCGGGATAAACAATGAGCAGTTCTTC
abundance: few; d_gene: TRBD2; v_gene: TRBV30; j_gene: TRBJ2-3; CDR3aa: CASLLAGEPDTQYF; CDR3nt: TGTGCCTCCTTACTAGCGGGAGAGCCAGATACGCAGTATTTT
abundance: -; d_gene: -; v_gene: TRBV7-2; j_gene: TRBJ2-7; CDR3aa: CASSGDRVSSYEQYF; CDR3nt: TGTGCCAGCAGCGGTGACCGGGTTAGCTCCTACGAGCAGTACTTC
abundance: -; d_gene: -; v_gene: TRBV18; j_gene: TRBJ2-7; CDR3aa: CASSPLEQGGSYEQYF; CDR3nt: TGTGCCAGCTCACCACTCGAACAGGGCGGTAGCTACGAGCAGTACTTC
abundance: -; d_gene: -; v_gene: TRBV6-6; j_gene: TRBJ2-1; CDR3aa: CASSYAGSTYNEQFF; CDR3nt: TGTGCCAGCAGTTACGCGGGCAGCACCTACAATGAGCAGTTCTTC
abundance: -; d_gene: -; v_gene: TRBV6-4; j_gene: TRBJ1-4; CDR3aa: CASSDRDLGDEKLFF; CDR3nt: TGTGCCAGCAGTGATCGGGACTTAGGGGATGAAAAACTGTTTTTT
abundance: -; d_gene: -; v_gene: TRBV10-1; j_gene: TRBJ2-5; CDR3aa: CARRRWGGRRETQYF; CDR3nt: TGCGCCAGACGGAGATGGGGGGGGCGGCGAGAGACCCAGTACTTC
abundance: once; d_gene: -; v_gene: TRBV5-5; j_gene: TRBJ2-7; CDR3aa: CASSLQGVSSYEQYF; CDR3nt: TGTGCCAGCAGCTTACAGGGCGTTAGCTCCTACGAGCAGTACTTC
abundance: few; d_gene: TRBD1; v_gene: TRBV9; j_gene: TRBJ2-7; CDR3aa: CASSVAPGQGTYEQYF; CDR3nt: TGTGCCAGCAGCGTAGCTCCGGGACAGGGGACCTACGAGCAGTACTTC
abundance: -; d_gene: TRBD1; v_gene: TRBV6-2/TRBV6-3; j_gene: TRBJ2-3; CDR3aa: CASSLDRGVTDTQYF; CDR3nt: TGTGCCAGCAGTCTGGACAGGGGGGTCACAGATACGCAGTATTTT
abundance: -; d_gene: -; v_gene: TRBV23-1; j_gene: TRBJ1-1; CDR3aa: CASSSGTENTEAFF; CDR3nt: TGCGCCAGCAGTAGCGGGACTGAGAACACTGAAGCTTTCTTT